This record covers a single T cell receptor (beta chain). The antigen is undetermined. PCR was performed using 60 Vbeta and 13 Jbeta primers. The assay was immunoSEQ multiplex PCR, and TCRdb's table has in-frame clones only and misses some. This sample has about 200,000 clones; more than 60% occur once, and the top ten carry about 1.8%. This record belongs to a study of cytomegalovirus exposure and HLA in healthy donors. Whole-study findings and limits: A classifier reportedly called cytomegalovirus status with high sensitivity and specificity. Rare sequences made up most TCRs, while some public TCRs were found in many donors.

V shed 3 bases and J shed 0 bases, with 9 bases lying between them. From germline, CDR1 is KGHSH and CDR2 LQKENI. The length of the CDR3 is 15 residues. Input material: PBMCs. This chain connects TRBV18 to TRBJ2-1; D might be TRBD2 (5 bases). This receptor was taken from a man aged 45-65 years in good health and CMV-seronegative. The CDR3 loop is CASSPGLSSYNEQFF. Written as DNA, the CDR3 is TGTGCCAGCTCACCTGGACTCAGCTCCTACAATGAGCAGTTCTTC.